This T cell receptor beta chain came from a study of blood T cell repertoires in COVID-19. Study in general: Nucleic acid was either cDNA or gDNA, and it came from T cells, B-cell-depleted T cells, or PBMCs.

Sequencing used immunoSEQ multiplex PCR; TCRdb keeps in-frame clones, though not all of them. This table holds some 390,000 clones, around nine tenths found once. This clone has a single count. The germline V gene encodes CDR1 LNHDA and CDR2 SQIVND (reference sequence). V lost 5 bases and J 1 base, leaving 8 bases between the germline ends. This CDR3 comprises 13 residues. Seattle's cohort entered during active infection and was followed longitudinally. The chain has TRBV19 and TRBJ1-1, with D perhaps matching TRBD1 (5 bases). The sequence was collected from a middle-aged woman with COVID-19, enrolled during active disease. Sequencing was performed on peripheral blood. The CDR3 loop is CASSQGSNTEAFF. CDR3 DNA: TGTGCCAGTAGTCAGGGTTCGAACACTGAAGCTTTCTTT.